This TCR beta chain was found in a study of T cell repertoires in cytomegalovirus infection. Overall study results and limits: Based on cumulative public TCR beta family frequency, carriers of CMV plus the relevant HLA were identified.

TCRdb recomputed calls from the reads with MiXCR, one row per CDR3 protein. The data contain around 530,000 distinct CDR3 sequences, about 17% of them seen just once; the ten biggest clones take up approximately 24%. This clonotype was observed a few times. No antigen is known for it. Sequencing was carried out using CD8+ T cells from PBMCs. The TCR originated in a human donor in good health (CMV status not recorded). Some clones in this sample may be carry-over from other donors' samples.

The CDR3 protein is CASSELAGVYEQYF. DNA for the CDR3: TGTGCCAGCAGTGAATTAGCGGGGGTCTACGAGCAGTACTTC. This sequence joins TRBV2 and TRBJ2-7; 9 bases map to TRBD2. The CDR3 extends over 14 amino acids. Germline V gene sequence: CDR1 SNHLY, CDR2 FYNNEI. Trimming cost V 2 bases and J 3 bases; bases outside gene matches: 2.